This T cell receptor (beta chain) appears in the sequencing data of a study of cytomegalovirus exposure and HLA in healthy donors. Study information: Approximately 190 million T cells yielded roughly 120 million unique TCR beta sequences in earlier analysis. Study-wide points: Sequence variants that were highly shared formed a cluster that was likely a sequencing artifact. Immune exposure information available was restricted to CMV serostatus.

The PCR made use of 60 Vbeta and 13 Jbeta primers. Authors' analysis steps: Later work found about 80 million unique TCR beta chains, with around 10 million shared. TCRdb's table, derived via immunoSEQ multiplex PCR, lists solely in-frame clones and lacks some. From that table come the V and J calls and clone size; the DNA was used to work out D and trimming. The sample includes about 120,000 clones, around 75% of them seen just once. Germline CDR1 is SNHLY and CDR2 is FYNNEI. CDR3 length: 17 amino acids. V was clipped by 3 bases and J by 1 base, with 17 bases between them. With regard to this clone: No antigen is known for it.

The sequencing input was PBMCs. The rearrangement links TRBV2 to TRBJ2-3, with D tentatively TRBD2 (7 bases). The source is a woman aged 18 to 35 in good health and CMV-seronegative. For the CDR3, the DNA is TGTGCCAGCAGTGATCTAGGGGGGGCTCCGCGCACAGATACGCAGTATTTT. Amino acid sequence: CASSDLGGAPRTDTQYF.